This passage covers 18 T cell receptor beta chains from one sample sequenced in a study of T-cell reconstitution after alpha-beta-depleted transplantation in children. A library of TCRbeta sequences, prepared with unique molecular identifiers, was generated. TCRdb independently ran MiXCR on the PCR reads; one entry per CDR3 protein. The sample records 200,000 or so distinct CDR3 sequences, 5% to 6.5% being singletons. The source was PBMCs, collected before TCRalphabeta/CD19-depleted stem cell transplant. The source of these receptors is a girl under three years old with combined immunodeficiency, due to receive a stem cell transplant.

This clonotype was recorded at least ten times. The chain joins TRBV20-1 to TRBJ1-2; D not resolved. The CDR3 covers 13 residues. In germline, CDR1 is DFQATT, CDR2 SNEGSKA (reference sequence). V shed 3 bases and J shed 4 bases, with 12 bases lying between them. The CDR3 is CSASGVSFYGYTF. As DNA, the CDR3 is TGCAGTGCTAGCGGGGTATCCTTCTATGGCTACACCTTC.

The table lists this clonotype with many counts. This chain joins TRBV15 and TRBJ2-3; TRBD2 aligns across 8 bases. This CDR3 spans 15 amino acids. CDR1 LNHNV and CDR2 YYDKDF come from the germline V gene (reference sequence). V was clipped by 5 bases and J by 3 bases; unmatched bases: 7. The CDR3 DNA is TGTGCCACCAGCCCGGCTAGCGGGCCGACAGATACGCAGTATTTT. It translates to CATSPASGPTDTQYF.

This clonotype was observed many times. The chain links TRBV27 to TRBJ2-3, with unresolved D. This CDR3 has 13 amino acids. Germline assignment: CDR1 MNHEY and CDR2 SMNVEV (reference sequence). V was pared by 3 bases and J by 6 bases, with 10 bases between. The CDR3 nucleotides are TGTGCCAGCAGTTTTGTTTCCATGGATACGCAGTATTTT. Translating it yields CASSFVSMDTQYF.

This clonotype was observed many times. The V gene is TRBV12-3 or TRBV12-4, the J gene TRBJ2-1, with TRBD1 matching over 9 bases. The ends lost 0 bases at V and 6 bases at J; junction bases unmatched: 6. The CDR3 contains 16 residues. CDR3 loop: CASSLAGTGSFNEQFF. The CDR3 DNA is TGTGCCAGCAGTTTAGCCGGGACAGGGAGTTTCAATGAGCAGTTCTTC.

Many counts were recorded for this clonotype. The chain carries TRBV20-1 and TRBJ2-5; maybe TRBD2 (7 bases). The CDR3 loop spans 14 amino acids. Between the trimmed V and J ends, which lost 3 bases and 5 bases, there was a span of 16 bases. Germline loops: CDR1 DFQATT, CDR2 SNEGSKA (reference sequence). In DNA, the CDR3 is TGCAGTGCTAGTCCGGGGGGCCCTGGGGAGACCCAGTACTTC. Amino acids: CSASPGGPGETQYF.

The sample holds many counts of this clonotype. The V gene is TRBV6-1, the J gene TRBJ2-4, with 11 bases lining up with TRBD2. Germline V gives CDR1 MNHNS, CDR2 SASEGT. The ends lost 0 bases at V and 8 bases at J; junction bases unmatched: 6. The CDR3 covers 16 residues. The CDR3 loop is CASSEAPLAGEDIQYF. The DNA of the CDR3 is TGTGCCAGCAGTGAAGCACCACTAGCGGGGGAAGACATTCAGTACTTC.

This clonotype was detected ten times or more. The chain links TRBV6-2 or TRBV6-3 to TRBJ2-7, with D maybe TRBD1 (6 bases). From germline, CDR1 is MNHEY and CDR2 SVGEGT. V was shortened by 2 bases and J by 8 bases, with 22 bases between the two germline ends. The CDR3 has 16 amino acids. The CDR3 bases are TGTGCCAGCAGTTACCCCCTCGGACAGCCAAGACCCCAGCAGTACTTC. It specifies CASSYPLGQPRPQQYF.

This clonotype was seen more than once but under ten times. The rearrangement links TRBV20-1 to TRBJ2-5; tentative D call: TRBD2 (7 bases). The germline V gene has CDR1 DFQATT and CDR2 SNEGSKA (reference sequence). V was trimmed by 0 bases and J by 7 bases, leaving 18 bases between them. The CDR3 totals 15 residues. The CDR3 spells CSARDPEKGEGTQYF. In DNA, the CDR3 is TGCAGTGCTAGAGACCCGGAGAAGGGGGAGGGGACCCAGTACTTC.

V gene TRBV12-3 or TRBV12-4 combines with J gene TRBJ2-5; possibly TRBD1 for D (5 bases). The length of the CDR3 is 16 residues. V was trimmed by 4 bases and J by 2 bases, leaving 17 bases between them. In DNA form, the CDR3 reads TGTGCCAGCAGTTCCCTCAGGGAAACTCGACAAGAGACCCAGTACTTC. As protein: CASSSLRETRQETQYF.

The table lists this clonotype with many counts. The chain recombines TRBV27 with TRBJ2-7; 7 nucleotides match TRBD2. There are 12 residues in the CDR3. From germline, CDR1 is MNHEY and CDR2 SMNVEV (reference sequence). The ends lost 2 bases at V and 5 bases at J; junction bases unmatched: 0. CDR3 region: CASSLGGDEQYF. CDR3 DNA: TGTGCCAGCAGTTTAGGGGGGGACGAGCAGTACTTC.

This clonotype was picked up many times. V usage is TRBV20-1 and J usage is TRBJ2-2, with 7 nucleotides matching TRBD2. Germline CDR1 reads DFQATT; CDR2 reads SNEGSKA (reference sequence). The ends lost 3 bases at V and 5 bases at J; junction bases unmatched: 12. This CDR3 has 16 amino acids. CDR3 in amino acids: CSARLLARGNTGELFF. In DNA form, the CDR3 reads TGCAGTGCTAGGTTACTAGCGCGTGGTAATACCGGGGAGCTGTTTTTT.

This clonotype was seen repeatedly, ten times or more. The chain has TRBV5-1 and TRBJ2-1; 8 bases align to TRBD2. This CDR3 contains 15 residues. The J segment lost 2 bases and the V segment lost 3 bases, leaving 4 bases of the junction unmatched. Germline V lookup: CDR1 SGHRS, CDR2 YFSETQ. The chain's CDR3 is CASSSRGGAYNEQFF. The CDR3 DNA is TGCGCCAGCAGCTCCCGGGGGGGGGCCTACAATGAGCAGTTCTTC. Complete variable domain (other parts from reference TRBV5-1 and TRBJ2-1): KAGVTQTPRYLIKTRGQQVTLSCSPISGHRSVSWYQQTPGQGLQFLFEYFSETQRNKGNFPGRFSGRQFSNSRSEMNVSTLELGDSALYLCASSSRGGAYNEQFFGPGTRLTVL.

This clonotype was counted many times. The V call is TRBV11-3, the J call TRBJ2-2; unclear D gene. The CDR3 extends over 14 amino acids. Germline V gives CDR1 SGHNT, CDR2 YENEEA. Trimming took 6 bases from V and 4 from J, leaving 12 bases between them. The CDR3 nucleotides read TGTGCCAGCAGTCGACGTGAGAGCACCGGGGAGCTGTTTTTT. Amino acids: CASSRRESTGELFF.

The sample holds many counts of this clonotype. This chain uses TRBV20-1 with TRBJ2-2; D is possibly TRBD2 (5 bases). This CDR3 spans 15 amino acids. The V gene lost 3 bases and the J gene lost 4 bases, with 15 bases spanning the gap. Germline V gene data show CDR1 as DFQATT and CDR2 as SNEGSKA (reference sequence). The CDR3 spells CSASQGGLFTGELFF. The CDR3 DNA reads as TGCAGTGCTAGTCAAGGCGGGCTGTTCACCGGGGAGCTGTTTTTT.

Only a few counts were recorded for this clonotype. The chain recombines TRBV2 with TRBJ2-2; TRBD1 aligns across 10 bases. Trimming removed 4 bases from V and 4 bases from J; junction bases left unmatched: 3. Germline-derived CDR1 and CDR2 are SNHLY and FYNNEI. The CDR3 totals 15 residues. CDR3 sequence (DNA): TGTGCCAGCAGTGGGACAGGGGGTCGCACCGGGGAGCTGTTTTTT. Its protein is CASSGTGGRTGELFF.

At least ten counts were recorded for this clonotype. The rearrangement uses TRBV5-8 and TRBJ2-5; D is perhaps TRBD1 (6 bases). This CDR3 region has 16 residues. Trimming removed 4 bases at V and 4 bases at J, with 20 bases between. CDR1 SGHTS and CDR2 YDEGEE come from the germline V gene. CDR3 nucleotide sequence: TGTGCCAGCAGCCAGGGGATGGGCGGCTTGGGAGAGACCCAGTACTTC. The encoded protein is CASSQGMGGLGETQYF. The full variable domain, its missing parts supplied by reference TRBV5-8 and TRBJ2-5, is EAGVTQSPTHLIKTRGQQATLRCSPISGHTSVYWYQQALGLGLQFLLWYDEGEERNRGNFPPRFSGRQFPNYSSELNVNALELEDSALYLCASSQGMGGLGETQYFGPGTRLLVL.

This clonotype was found a few times. The chain has TRBV29-1 and TRBJ2-3; the match to TRBD2 covers 11 bases. With V trimmed by 5 bases and J by 1 base, 8 bases remained unmatched. CDR3 length: 16 amino acids. Germline lookup yields CDR1 SQVTM and CDR2 ANQGSEA. CDR3 residues: CSVLAGGPSGTDTQYF. The DNA for the CDR3 is TGCAGCGTTTTAGCGGGAGGGCCCTCAGGCACAGATACGCAGTATTTT.

This clonotype was seen many times. The CDR3 DNA reads TGTGCCAGCAGCGTACTTCAGGGACAGCGCCTGAACACTGAAGCTTTCTTT. It yields the protein CASSVLQGQRLNTEAFF. The V and J genes are TRBV9 and TRBJ1-1; 7 positions match TRBD1. Germline V gene lookup returns CDR1 SGDLS and CDR2 YYNGEE. This CDR3 spans 17 amino acids. V lost 1 base, J lost 0 bases, and 9 bases stayed unmatched.